What follows is one T cell receptor beta chain and its context. The antigen remains unidentified. This entry comes from a study of CD8 T cells in ankylosing spondylitis. By quantitative 5'-RACE with molecular barcodes, the TCR beta libraries were made. Via MiXCR, TCRdb re-called the 5' RACE reads, giving one row per CDR3 protein. The sample includes a few hundred thousand distinct CDR3 sequences, about a sixth of them seen just once. V dropped 0 bases and J dropped 6; count of bases not matched to a gene: 4. The V gene's germline CDR1 is LGHDT and CDR2 YNNKEL (reference sequence). The length of the CDR3 is 16 residues. Study observations and caveats: The disease-linked clones had a CD8+ phenotype and low blood frequencies. Ankylosing spondylitis blood seemed to carry a telltale TCR beta motif made of fewer than 10 highly homologous variants.

The sample was blood, either unsorted or a sorted T cell fraction (not recorded which). This TCR derives from a male donor with ankylosing spondylitis. The chain recombines TRBV3-1 with TRBJ2-2, with 10 nucleotides matching TRBD1. The CDR3 protein is CASSQDLTGGPGELFF. The CDR3 DNA sequence: TGTGCCAGCAGCCAAGACCTGACAGGGGGCCCCGGGGAGCTGTTTTTT. Based on the CDR3 plus reference TRBV3-1 and TRBJ2-2, the full variable domain is DTAVSQTPKYLVTQMGNDKSIKCEQNLGHDTMYWYKQDSKKFLKIMFSYNNKELIINETVPNRFSPKSPDKAHLNLHINSLELGDSAVYFCASSQDLTGGPGELFFGEGSRLTVL.